A single sample gave rise to the 12 T cell receptor beta chains below, sequenced in a study of vaccination and CD4 T cells after COVID-19. Sequenced with the Oncomine TCR Beta short-read assay was DNA taken from cultured CD4+ T cells. TCRdb reanalysed the PCR reads using MiXCR and keeps one entry per CDR3 protein. The data hold over 15,000 distinct CDR3 sequences, with over 50% observed a single time. As for treatment: approximately nine-day PBMC culture with coronavirus spike peptide pools or control peptides (ViraFEST assay). No cognate antigen is known for these TCRs. The sequenced sample was CD4+ T cells from blood, cultured in vitro. The receptors were sampled from a human donor who had recovered from COVID-19.

This clonotype was counted a few times. J is TRBJ1-6 and V is TRBV27, with a weak D call TRBD1 (6 bases). CDR1 MNHEY and CDR2 SMNVEV come from the germline V gene (reference sequence). The ends were cut back, 6 bases at V and 6 bases at J, with 15 bases in the middle. This CDR3 region has 15 residues. The CDR3 spells CASSRGAELNSPLHF. CDR3 nucleotides: TGTGCCAGCAGCCGGGGGGCAGAACTTAATTCACCCCTCCACTTT.

The genes are TRBV24-1 and TRBJ1-5; 7 nucleotides agree with TRBD1. V was pared by 4 bases and J by 0 bases, with 5 bases of the junction left unmatched. CDR1 is KGHDR and CDR2 is SFDVKD in the germline V gene. CDR3 length: 16 residues. The CDR3 is CATSDTNRGSNQPQHF. For the CDR3, the DNA is TGTGCCACCAGTGACACGAACAGGGGTAGCAATCAGCCCCAGCATTTT.

The chain is built from TRBV6-2 or TRBV6-3 and TRBJ1-1; 8 nucleotides line up with TRBD1. The V segment lost 5 bases and the J segment 1 base; nucleotides outside the gene matches: 9. The germline V gene has CDR1 MNHEY and CDR2 SVGEGT. CDR3 length equals 16 residues. CDR3 protein: CASSRGPTGGNTEAFF. The DNA for the CDR3 is TGTGCCAGCAGTCGAGGGCCAACAGGGGGGAACACTGAAGCTTTCTTT.

This chain uses TRBV6-1 with TRBJ2-3; 7 bases are shared with TRBD2. Germline V gene data show CDR1 as MNHNS and CDR2 as SASEGT. V was pared by 4 bases and J by 3 bases, with 13 bases of the junction left unmatched. This CDR3 is 17 amino acids long. The CDR3 spells CASSGLAFTFKTDTQYF. CDR3 sequence (DNA): TGTGCCAGCAGTGGACTAGCCTTCACCTTCAAAACAGATACGCAGTATTTT.

This chain uses TRBV7-2 with TRBJ2-2, with D perhaps matching TRBD1 (5 bases). Germline lookup yields CDR1 SGHTA and CDR2 FQGNSA. V shed 3 bases and J shed 3 bases, with 11 bases lying between them. The CDR3 sequence is 15 residues long. CDR3 protein: CASSFRVVDTGELFF. CDR3 DNA sequence: TGTGCCAGCAGCTTCAGGGTTGTGGACACCGGGGAGCTGTTTTTT.

The chain carries TRBV10-1 and TRBJ1-1; no clear D. The CDR3 loop spans 13 amino acids. CDR1 is WNHNN, CDR2 SYGVQD, per germline (reference sequence). V lost 5 bases and J lost 5, with 12 bases in between. CDR3 amino acids: CASSFSEDTEAFF. As DNA, the CDR3 is TGCGCCAGCAGTTTCTCCGAGGATACTGAAGCTTTCTTT.

As DNA, the CDR3 is TGTGCCAGCAGATCCGAGGGGGATTCACCCCTCCACTTT. This encodes CASRSEGDSPLHF. The rearrangement uses TRBV2 and TRBJ1-6; maybe TRBD1 (6 bases). From germline, CDR1 is SNHLY and CDR2 FYNNEI. V shed 6 bases and J shed 8 bases, with 11 bases lying between them. The CDR3 extends over 13 amino acids.

This clonotype was counted only a few times. J is TRBJ1-5 and V is TRBV3-1; D call uncertain. CDR1 LGHDT and CDR2 YNNKEL come from the germline V gene (reference sequence). V was shortened by 1 base and J by 6 bases, with 10 bases between the two germline ends. The CDR3 contains 14 residues. The CDR3 nucleotides read TGTGCCAGCAGCCAAGGGGGAAGATTTCAGCCCCAGCATTTT. Translating it yields CASSQGGRFQPQHF.

The chain uses TRBV24-1 and TRBJ2-7; 8 nucleotides align to TRBD1. Trimming took 2 bases from V and 2 from J; bases not matched to a gene: 1. Germline V lookup: CDR1 KGHDR, CDR2 SFDVKD. The CDR3 is 14 residues long. The CDR3 protein is CATSDSDRAYEQYF. Here the CDR3 DNA reads TGTGCCACCAGTGATTCGGACAGGGCCTACGAGCAGTACTTC.

The chain links TRBV6-5 to TRBJ1-2; D might be TRBD1 (5 bases). Germline CDR1 reads MNHEY; CDR2 reads SVGAGI. The CDR3 loop spans 18 amino acids. V was trimmed by 0 bases and J by 2 bases, leaving 19 bases between them. The DNA of the CDR3 is TGTGCCAGCAGTTACTCCTCGTTGACAGCCAGCACCAACTATGGCTACACCTTC. Amino acids: CASSYSSLTASTNYGYTF.

V usage is TRBV9 and J usage is TRBJ2-2, with D maybe TRBD2 (5 bases). Germline V gene data show CDR1 as SGDLS and CDR2 as YYNGEE. CDR3 size: 14 residues. Trimming took 0 bases from V and 5 from J, leaving 8 bases between them. CDR3 protein: CASSVGPGTGELFF. CDR3 nucleotides: TGTGCCAGCAGCGTAGGTCCGGGAACCGGGGAGCTGTTTTTT.

The chain joins TRBV20-1 to TRBJ1-3, with D tentatively TRBD1 (5 bases). V lost 1 base and J 4 bases, leaving 14 bases between the germline ends. Germline values: CDR1 DFQATT, CDR2 SNEGSKA (reference sequence). The CDR3 totals 15 residues. The CDR3 spells CSARVGGLGGNTIYF. In nucleotides, the CDR3 is TGCAGTGCTAGAGTTGGGGGACTCGGAGGAAACACCATATATTTT.